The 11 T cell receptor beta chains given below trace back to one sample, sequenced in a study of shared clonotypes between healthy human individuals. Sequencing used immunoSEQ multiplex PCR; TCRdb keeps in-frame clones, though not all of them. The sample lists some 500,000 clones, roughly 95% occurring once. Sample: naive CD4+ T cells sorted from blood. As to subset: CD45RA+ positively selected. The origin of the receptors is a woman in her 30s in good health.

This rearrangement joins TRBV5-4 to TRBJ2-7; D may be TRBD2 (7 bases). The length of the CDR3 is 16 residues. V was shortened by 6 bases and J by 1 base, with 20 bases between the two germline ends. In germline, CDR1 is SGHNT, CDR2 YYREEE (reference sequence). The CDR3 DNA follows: TGTGCCAGCACCAATTGGGGGGGCCGTAAGTCCTACGAGCAGTACTTC. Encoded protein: CASTNWGGRKSYEQYF.

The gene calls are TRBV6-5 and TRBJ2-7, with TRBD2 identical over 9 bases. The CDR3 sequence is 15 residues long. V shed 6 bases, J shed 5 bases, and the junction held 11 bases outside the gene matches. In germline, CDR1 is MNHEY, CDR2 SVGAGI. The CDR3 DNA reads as TGTGCCAGCAGAACACCGGCTAGCGGGACCCACGAGCAGTACTTC. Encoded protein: CASRTPASGTHEQYF.

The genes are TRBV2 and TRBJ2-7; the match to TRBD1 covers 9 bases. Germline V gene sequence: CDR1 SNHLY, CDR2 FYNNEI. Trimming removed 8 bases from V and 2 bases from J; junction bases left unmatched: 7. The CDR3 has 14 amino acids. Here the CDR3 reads CASRRTGGPYEQYF. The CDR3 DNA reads TGTGCCAGCCGCCGAACAGGGGGCCCCTACGAGCAGTACTTC. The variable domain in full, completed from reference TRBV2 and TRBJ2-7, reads EPEVTQTPSHQVTQMGQEVILRCVPISNHLYFYWYRQILGQKVEFLVSFYNNEISEKSEIFDDQFSVERPDGSNFTLKIRSTKLEDSAMYFCASRRTGGPYEQYFGPGTRLTVT.

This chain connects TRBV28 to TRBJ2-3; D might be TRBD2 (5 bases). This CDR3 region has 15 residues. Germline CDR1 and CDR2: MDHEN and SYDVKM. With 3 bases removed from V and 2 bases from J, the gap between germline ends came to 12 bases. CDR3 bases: TGTGCCAGCAGTTTCCCAGCGGCATCCACAGATACGCAGTATTTT. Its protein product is CASSFPAASTDTQYF.

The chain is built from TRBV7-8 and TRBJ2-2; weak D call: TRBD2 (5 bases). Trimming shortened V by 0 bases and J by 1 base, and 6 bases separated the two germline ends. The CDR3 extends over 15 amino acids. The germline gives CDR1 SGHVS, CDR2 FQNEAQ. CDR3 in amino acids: CASSLALENTGELFF. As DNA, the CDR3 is TGTGCCAGCAGCTTAGCACTAGAGAACACCGGGGAGCTGTTTTTT. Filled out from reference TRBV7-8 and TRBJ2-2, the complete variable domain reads GAGVSQSPRYKVAKRGQDVALRCDPISGHVSLFWYQQALGQGPEFLTYFQNEAQLDKSGLPSDRFFAERPEGSVSTLKIQRTQQEDSAVYLCASSLALENTGELFFGEGSRLTVL.

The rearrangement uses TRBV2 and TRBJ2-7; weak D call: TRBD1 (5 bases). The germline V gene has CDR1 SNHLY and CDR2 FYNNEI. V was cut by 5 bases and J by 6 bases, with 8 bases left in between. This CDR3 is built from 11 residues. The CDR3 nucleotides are TGTGCCAGCAGTCGACAGATCGAGCAGTACTTC. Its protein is CASSRQIEQYF. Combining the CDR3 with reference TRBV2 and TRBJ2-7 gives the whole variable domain EPEVTQTPSHQVTQMGQEVILRCVPISNHLYFYWYRQILGQKVEFLVSFYNNEISEKSEIFDDQFSVERPDGSNFTLKIRSTKLEDSAMYFCASSRQIEQYFGPGTRLTVT.

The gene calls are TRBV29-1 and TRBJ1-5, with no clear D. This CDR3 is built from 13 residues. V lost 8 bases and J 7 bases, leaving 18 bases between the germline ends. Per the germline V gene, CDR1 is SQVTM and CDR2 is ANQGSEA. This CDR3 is CSTAPGLGQPQHF. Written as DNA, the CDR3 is TGCAGCACCGCTCCGGGGTTAGGCCAGCCCCAGCATTTT.

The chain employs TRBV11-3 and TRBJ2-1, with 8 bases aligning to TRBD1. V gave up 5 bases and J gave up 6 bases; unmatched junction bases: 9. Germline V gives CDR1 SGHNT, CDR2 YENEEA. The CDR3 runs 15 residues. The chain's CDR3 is CASSRSSGTGNEQFF. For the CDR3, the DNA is TGTGCCAGCAGCCGCTCGTCGGGGACAGGCAATGAGCAGTTCTTC. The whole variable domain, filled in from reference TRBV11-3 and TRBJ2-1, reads EAGVVQSPRYKIIEKKQPVAFWCNPISGHNTLYWYLQNLGQGPELLIRYENEEAVDDSQLPKDRFSAERLKGVDSTLKIQPAELGDSAVYLCASSRSSGTGNEQFFGPGTRLTVL.

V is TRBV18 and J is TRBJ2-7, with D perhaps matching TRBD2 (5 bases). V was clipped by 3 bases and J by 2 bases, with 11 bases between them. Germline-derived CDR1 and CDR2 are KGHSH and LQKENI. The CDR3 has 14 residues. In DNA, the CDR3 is TGTGCCAGCTCACCTCCGGCACTAGCCTACGAGCAGTACTTC. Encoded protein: CASSPPALAYEQYF. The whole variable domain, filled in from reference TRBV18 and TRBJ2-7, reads NAGVMQNPRHLVRRRGQEARLRCSPMKGHSHVYWYRQLPEEGLKFMVYLQKENIIDESGMPKERFSAEFPKEGPSILRIQQVVRGDSAAYFCASSPPALAYEQYFGPGTRLTVT.

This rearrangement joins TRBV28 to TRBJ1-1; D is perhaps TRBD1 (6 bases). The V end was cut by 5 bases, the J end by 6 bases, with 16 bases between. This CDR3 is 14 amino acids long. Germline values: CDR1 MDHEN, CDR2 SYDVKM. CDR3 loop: CASSPWTDLAEAFF. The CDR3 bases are TGTGCCAGCAGTCCCTGGACAGATTTGGCTGAAGCTTTCTTT.

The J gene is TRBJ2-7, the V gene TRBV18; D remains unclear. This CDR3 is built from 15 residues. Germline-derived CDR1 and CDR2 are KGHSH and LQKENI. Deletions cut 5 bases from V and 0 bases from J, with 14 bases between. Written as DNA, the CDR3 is TGTGCCAGCTCAACATCCAGCTCACTCTCCTACGAGCAGTACTTC. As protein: CASSTSSSLSYEQYF.